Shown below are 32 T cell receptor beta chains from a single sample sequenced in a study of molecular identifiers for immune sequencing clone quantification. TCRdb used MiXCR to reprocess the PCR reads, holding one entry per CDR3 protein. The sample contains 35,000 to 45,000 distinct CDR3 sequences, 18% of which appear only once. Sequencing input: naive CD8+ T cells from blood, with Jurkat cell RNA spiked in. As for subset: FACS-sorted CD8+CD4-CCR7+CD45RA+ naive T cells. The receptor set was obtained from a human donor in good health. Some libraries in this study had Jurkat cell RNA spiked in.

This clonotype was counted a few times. CDR3 in DNA: TGCGCCAGCAGCCAAGGGACAGAGGCCTACGAGCAGTACTTC. Its translation: CASSQGTEAYEQYF. The V gene is TRBV4-3, the J gene TRBJ2-7, with D maybe TRBD1 (6 bases). The germline V and J ends were trimmed by 1 base and 2 bases, with 9 bases remaining between them. Germline CDR1 reads LGHNA; CDR2 reads YSLEER. The CDR3 length is 14 residues.

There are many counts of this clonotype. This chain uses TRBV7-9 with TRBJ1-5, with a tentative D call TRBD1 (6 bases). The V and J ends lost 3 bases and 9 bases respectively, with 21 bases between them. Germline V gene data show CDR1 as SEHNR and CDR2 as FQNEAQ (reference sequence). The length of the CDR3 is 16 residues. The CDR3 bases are TGTGCCAGCAGCTTCTATAGCGAGAGGGGGACTGGGCCCCAGCATTTT. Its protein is CASSFYSERGTGPQHF.

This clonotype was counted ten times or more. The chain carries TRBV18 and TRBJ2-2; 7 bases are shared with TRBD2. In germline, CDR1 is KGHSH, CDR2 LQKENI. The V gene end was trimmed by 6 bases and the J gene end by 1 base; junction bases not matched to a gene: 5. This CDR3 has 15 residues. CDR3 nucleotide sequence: TGTGCCAGCTCCCGCCCTAGCGGGAACACCGGGGAGCTGTTTTTT. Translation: CASSRPSGNTGELFF. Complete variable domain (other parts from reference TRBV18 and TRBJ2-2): NAGVMQNPRHLVRRRGQEARLRCSPMKGHSHVYWYRQLPEEGLKFMVYLQKENIIDESGMPKERFSAEFPKEGPSILRIQQVVRGDSAAYFCASSRPSGNTGELFFGEGSRLTVL.

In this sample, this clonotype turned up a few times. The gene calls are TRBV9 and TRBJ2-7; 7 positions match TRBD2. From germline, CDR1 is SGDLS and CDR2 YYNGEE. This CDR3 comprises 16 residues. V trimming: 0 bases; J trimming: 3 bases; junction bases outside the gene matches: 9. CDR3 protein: CASSVGVGGTHYEQYF. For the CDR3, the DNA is TGTGCCAGCAGCGTAGGCGTGGGAGGGACCCACTACGAGCAGTACTTC.

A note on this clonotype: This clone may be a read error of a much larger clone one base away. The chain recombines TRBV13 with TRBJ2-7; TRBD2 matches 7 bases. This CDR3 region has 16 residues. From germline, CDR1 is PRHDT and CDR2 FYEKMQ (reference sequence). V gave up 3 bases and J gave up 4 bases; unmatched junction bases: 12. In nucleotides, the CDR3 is TGTGCCAGCAGCTTCCTAGTGGGAGGGTCCTTGTACGAGCAGTACTTC. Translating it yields CASSFLVGGSLYEQYF.

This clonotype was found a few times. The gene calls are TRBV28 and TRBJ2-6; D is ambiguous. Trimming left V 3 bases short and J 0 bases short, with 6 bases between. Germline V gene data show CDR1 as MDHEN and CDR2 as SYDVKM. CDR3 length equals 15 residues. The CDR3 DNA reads TGTGCCAGCAGTTTCCTCGGCTCTGGGGCCAACGTCCTGACTTTC. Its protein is CASSFLGSGANVLTF.

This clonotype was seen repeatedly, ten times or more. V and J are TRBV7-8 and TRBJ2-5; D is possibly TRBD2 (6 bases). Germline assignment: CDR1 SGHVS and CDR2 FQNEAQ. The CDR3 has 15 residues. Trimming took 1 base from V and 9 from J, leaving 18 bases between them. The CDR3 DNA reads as TGTGCCAGCAGCTTAGGTGGGGGAGGACGTCAGGCCCAGTACTTC. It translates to CASSLGGGGRQAQYF.

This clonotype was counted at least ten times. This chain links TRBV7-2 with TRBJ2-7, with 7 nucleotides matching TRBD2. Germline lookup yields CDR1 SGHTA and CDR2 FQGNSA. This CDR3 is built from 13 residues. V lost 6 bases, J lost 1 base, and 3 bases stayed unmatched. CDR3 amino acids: CASRQAGSYEQYF. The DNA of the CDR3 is TGTGCCAGCAGACAAGCGGGATCCTACGAGCAGTACTTC.

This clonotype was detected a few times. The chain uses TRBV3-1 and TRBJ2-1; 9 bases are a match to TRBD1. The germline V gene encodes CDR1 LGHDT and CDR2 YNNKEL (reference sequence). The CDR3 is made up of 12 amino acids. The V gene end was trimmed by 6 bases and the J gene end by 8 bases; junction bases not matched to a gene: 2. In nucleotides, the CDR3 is TGTGCCAGCAGGACAGGGGGAGATGAGCAGTTCTTC. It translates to CASRTGGDEQFF.

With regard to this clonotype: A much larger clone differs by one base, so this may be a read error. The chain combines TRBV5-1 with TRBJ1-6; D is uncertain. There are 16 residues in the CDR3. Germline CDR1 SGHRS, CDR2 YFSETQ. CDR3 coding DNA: TGCGCCGGCAGCTCGGACCCCCTAAGATTCACGGAACCCCTCCACTTT. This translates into CAGSSDPLRFTEPLHF.

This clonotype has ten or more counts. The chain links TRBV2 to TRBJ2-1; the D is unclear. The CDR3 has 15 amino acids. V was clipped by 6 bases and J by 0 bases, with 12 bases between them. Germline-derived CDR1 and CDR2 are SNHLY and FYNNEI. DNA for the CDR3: TGTGCCAGCAGCAGGACCCCGAGCTCCTACAATGAGCAGTTCTTC. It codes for CASSRTPSSYNEQFF.

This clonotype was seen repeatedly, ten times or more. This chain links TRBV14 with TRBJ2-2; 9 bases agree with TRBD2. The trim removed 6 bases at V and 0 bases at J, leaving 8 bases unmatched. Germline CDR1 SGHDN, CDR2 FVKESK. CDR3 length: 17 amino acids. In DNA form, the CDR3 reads TGTGCCAGCAGTCCCAACGGACTAGCGACGAACACCGGGGAGCTGTTTTTT. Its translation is CASSPNGLATNTGELFF.

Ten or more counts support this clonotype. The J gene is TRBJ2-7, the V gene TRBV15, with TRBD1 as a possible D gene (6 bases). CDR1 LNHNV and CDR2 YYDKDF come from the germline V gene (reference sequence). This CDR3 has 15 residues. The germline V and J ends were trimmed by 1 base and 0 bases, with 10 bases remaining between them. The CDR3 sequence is CATSRVQGSSYEQYF. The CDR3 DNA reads TGTGCCACCAGCAGAGTGCAGGGGAGCTCCTACGAGCAGTACTTC.

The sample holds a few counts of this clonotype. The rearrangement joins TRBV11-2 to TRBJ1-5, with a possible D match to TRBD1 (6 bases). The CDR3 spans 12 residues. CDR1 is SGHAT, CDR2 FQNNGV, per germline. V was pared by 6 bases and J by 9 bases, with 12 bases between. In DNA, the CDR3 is TGTGCCAGCAGTCGGACCAGGGGGCCCCAGCATTTT. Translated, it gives CASSRTRGPQHF.

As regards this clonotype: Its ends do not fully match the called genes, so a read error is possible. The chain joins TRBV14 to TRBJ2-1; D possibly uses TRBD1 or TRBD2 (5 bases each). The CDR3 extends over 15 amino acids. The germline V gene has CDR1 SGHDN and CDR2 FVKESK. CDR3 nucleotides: TGTACCAGCAGCCAAGGGACGGACTCCTACAATGAGCAGTTCTTC. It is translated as CTSSQGTDSYNEQFF.

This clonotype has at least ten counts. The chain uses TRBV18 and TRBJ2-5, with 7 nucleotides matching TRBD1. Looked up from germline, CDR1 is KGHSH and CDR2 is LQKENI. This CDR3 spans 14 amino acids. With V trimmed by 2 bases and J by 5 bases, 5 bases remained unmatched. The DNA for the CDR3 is TGTGCCAGCTCACCAGGACAGGCTGAGGAGACCCAGTACTTC. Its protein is CASSPGQAEETQYF.

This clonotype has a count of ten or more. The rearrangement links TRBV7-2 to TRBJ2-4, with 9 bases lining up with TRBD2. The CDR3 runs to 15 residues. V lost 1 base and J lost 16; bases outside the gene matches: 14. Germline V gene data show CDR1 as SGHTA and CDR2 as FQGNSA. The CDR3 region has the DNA TGTGCCAGCAGCTTAGGAGAGGTTGCGGGAGGGGGGGTTTACTTC. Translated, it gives CASSLGEVAGGGVYF. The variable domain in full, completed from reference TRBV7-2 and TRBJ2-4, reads GAGVSQSPSNKVTEKGKDVELRCDPISGHTALYWYRQSLGQGLEFLIYFQGNSAPDKSGLPSDRFSAERTGGSVSTLTIQRTQQEDSAVYLCASSLGEVAGGGVYFGAGTRLSVL.

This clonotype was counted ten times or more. CDR3 DNA: TGTGCCAGCAGTCCCTCCTTGGATAGCAGGAGGGCGGTAACCGGGGAGCTGTTTTTT. This codes for CASSPSLDSRRAVTGELFF. The gene calls are TRBV28 and TRBJ2-2; the D gene is possibly TRBD2 (6 bases). The ends were cut back, 5 bases at V and 5 bases at J, with 27 bases in the middle. The CDR3 covers 19 residues. CDR1 is MDHEN and CDR2 is SYDVKM in the germline V gene.

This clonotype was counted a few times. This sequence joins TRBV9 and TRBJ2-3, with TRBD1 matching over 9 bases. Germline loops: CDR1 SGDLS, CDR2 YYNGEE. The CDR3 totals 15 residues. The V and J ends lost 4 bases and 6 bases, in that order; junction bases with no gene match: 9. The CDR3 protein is CASSPWDRDPDTQYF. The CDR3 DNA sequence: TGTGCCAGCAGCCCCTGGGACAGGGACCCGGATACGCAGTATTTT.

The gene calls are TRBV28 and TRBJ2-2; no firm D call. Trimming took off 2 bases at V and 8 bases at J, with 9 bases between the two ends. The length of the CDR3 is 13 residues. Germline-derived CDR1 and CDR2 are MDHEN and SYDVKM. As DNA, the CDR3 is TGTGCCAGCAGTTTACCTGGAGTAGGGGAGCTGTTTTTT. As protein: CASSLPGVGELFF. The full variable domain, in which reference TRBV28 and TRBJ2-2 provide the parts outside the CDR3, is DVKVTQSSRYLVKRTGEKVFLECVQDMDHENMFWYRQDPGLGLRLIYFSYDVKMKEKGDIPEGYSVSREKKERFSLILESASTNQTSMYLCASSLPGVGELFFGEGSRLTVL.

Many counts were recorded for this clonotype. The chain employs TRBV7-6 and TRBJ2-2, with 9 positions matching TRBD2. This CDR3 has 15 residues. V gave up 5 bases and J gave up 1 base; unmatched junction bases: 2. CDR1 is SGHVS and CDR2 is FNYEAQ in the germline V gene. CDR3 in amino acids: CASSVTSGNTGELFF. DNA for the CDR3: TGTGCCAGCAGCGTGACTAGCGGGAACACCGGGGAGCTGTTTTTT.

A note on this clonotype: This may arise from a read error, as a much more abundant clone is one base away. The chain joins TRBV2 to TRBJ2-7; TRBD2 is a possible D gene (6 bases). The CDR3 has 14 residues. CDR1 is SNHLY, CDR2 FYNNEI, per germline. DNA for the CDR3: TGTGCCAGCGGTGAGCCGGGAGTCGCCTACGAGCAGTACTTC. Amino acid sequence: CASGEPGVAYEQYF.

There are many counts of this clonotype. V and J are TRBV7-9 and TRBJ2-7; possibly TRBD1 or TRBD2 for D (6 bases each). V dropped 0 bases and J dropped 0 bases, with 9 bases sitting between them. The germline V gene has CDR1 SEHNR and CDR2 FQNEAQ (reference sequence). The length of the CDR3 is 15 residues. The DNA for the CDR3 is TGTGCCAGCAGCTTAGCCGGGGGCAGCTCCTACGAGCAGTACTTC. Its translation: CASSLAGGSSYEQYF.

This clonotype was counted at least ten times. The CDR3 region has the DNA TGTGCCAGCAGTTTGGGGGGAATGCGCGAGCAGTACTTC. Translating it yields CASSLGGMREQYF. The J gene is TRBJ2-7, the V gene TRBV27, with D possibly being TRBD2 (6 bases). Per the germline V gene, CDR1 is MNHEY and CDR2 is SMNVEV (reference sequence). This CDR3 contains 13 residues. With 3 bases removed from V and 6 bases from J, the gap between germline ends came to 12 bases.

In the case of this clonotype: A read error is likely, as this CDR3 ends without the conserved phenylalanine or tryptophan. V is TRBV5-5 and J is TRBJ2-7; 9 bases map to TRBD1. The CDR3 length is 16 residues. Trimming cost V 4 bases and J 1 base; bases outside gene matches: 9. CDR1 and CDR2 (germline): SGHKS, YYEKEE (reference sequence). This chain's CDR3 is CASSPFGTGLSYEQYI. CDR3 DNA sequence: TGTGCCAGCAGCCCATTTGGGACAGGGTTATCCTACGAGCAGTACATC.

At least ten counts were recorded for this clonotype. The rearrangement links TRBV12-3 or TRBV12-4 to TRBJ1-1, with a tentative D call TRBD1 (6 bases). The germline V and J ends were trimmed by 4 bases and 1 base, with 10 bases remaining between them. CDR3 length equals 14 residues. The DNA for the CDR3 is TGTGCCAGCAGTTCCCTGGACAGGAACACTGAAGCTTTCTTT. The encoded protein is CASSSLDRNTEAFF.

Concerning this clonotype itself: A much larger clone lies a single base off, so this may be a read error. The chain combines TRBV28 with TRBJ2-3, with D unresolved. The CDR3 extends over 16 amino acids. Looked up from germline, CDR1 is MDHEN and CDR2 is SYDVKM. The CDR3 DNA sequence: TGTGTCAGCAGTCCCCCTCTTGCGGCTAGCACAGATACGCAGTATTTT. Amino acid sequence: CVSSPPLAASTDTQYF.

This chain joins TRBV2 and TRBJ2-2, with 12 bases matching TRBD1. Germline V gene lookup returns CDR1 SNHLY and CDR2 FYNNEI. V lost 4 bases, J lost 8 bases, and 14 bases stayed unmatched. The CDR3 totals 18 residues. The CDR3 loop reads CASSAGTGGGRAPGELFF. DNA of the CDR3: TGTGCCAGCAGTGCCGGGACAGGGGGCGGAAGGGCACCTGGGGAGCTGTTTTTT.

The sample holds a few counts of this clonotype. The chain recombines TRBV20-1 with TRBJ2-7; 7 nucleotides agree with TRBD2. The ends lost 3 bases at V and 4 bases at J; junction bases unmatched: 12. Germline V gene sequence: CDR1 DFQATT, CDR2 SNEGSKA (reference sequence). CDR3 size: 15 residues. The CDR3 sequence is CSARNGRELVYEQYF. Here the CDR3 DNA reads TGCAGTGCTAGGAACGGGCGGGAGTTAGTATACGAGCAGTACTTC.

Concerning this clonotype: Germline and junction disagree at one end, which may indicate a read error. CDR3 bases: TGTGCCAGCAGCGAAGGGAGACCCCGGGACAGGGTGGATTACGAGCAGTACTTC. This codes for CASSEGRPRDRVDYEQYF. V is TRBV6-1 and J is TRBJ2-7, with 9 bases fitting TRBD1. The CDR3 consists of 18 residues. Germline V lookup: CDR1 MNHNS, CDR2 SASEGT.

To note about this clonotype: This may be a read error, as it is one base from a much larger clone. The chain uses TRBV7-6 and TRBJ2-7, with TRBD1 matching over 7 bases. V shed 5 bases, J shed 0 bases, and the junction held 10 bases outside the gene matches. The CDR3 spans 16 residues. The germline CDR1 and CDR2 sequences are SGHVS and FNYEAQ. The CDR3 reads CASSNRGDPSSYEQYF. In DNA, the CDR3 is TGTGCCAGCAGCAACAGGGGTGACCCAAGCTCCTACGAGCAGTACTTC.

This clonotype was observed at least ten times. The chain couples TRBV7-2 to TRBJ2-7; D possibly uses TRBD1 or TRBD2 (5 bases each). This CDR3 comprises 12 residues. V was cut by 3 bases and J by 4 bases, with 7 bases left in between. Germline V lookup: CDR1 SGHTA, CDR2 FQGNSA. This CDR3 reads CASSFWGYEQYF. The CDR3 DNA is TGTGCCAGCAGCTTTTGGGGGTACGAGCAGTACTTC.